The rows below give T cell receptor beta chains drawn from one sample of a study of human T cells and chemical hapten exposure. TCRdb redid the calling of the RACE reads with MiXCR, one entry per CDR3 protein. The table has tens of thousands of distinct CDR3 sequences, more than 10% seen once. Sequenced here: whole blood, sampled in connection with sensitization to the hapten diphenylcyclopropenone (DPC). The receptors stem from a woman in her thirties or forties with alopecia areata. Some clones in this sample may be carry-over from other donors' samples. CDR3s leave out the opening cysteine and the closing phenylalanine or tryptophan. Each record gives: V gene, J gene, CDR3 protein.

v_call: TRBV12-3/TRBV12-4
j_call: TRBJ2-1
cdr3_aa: ASTSGTAIYNEQF

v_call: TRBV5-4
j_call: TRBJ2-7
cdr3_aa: ASSLAVGGQDEQY

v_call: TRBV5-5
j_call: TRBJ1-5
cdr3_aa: ASSLAVGESNQPQH

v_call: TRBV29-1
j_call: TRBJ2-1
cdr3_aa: SVGVAGLPYNEQF

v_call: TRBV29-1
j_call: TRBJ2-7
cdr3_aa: SVGDYYEQY

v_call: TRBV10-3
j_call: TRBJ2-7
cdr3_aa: AISESAGGPLREQY

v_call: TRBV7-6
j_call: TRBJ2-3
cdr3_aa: ASSSLAPPDTQY

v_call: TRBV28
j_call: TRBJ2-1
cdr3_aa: ASRTGTRNYNEQF

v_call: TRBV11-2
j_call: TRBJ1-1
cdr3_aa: ASSLVGGVATEAF

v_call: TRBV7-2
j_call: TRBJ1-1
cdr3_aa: ASSYGQKRNAF

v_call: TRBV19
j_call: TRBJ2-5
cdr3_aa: ASSTFVEYQETQY

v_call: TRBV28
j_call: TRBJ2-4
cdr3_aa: ASSSARNIQY

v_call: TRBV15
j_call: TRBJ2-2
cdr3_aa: ATQLAGAENTGELF

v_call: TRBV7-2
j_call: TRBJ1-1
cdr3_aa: ASSRDRSEAF

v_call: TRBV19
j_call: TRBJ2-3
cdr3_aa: ASSNFKLALSTDTQY

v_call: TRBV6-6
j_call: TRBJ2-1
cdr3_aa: ASSYSEVNEQF

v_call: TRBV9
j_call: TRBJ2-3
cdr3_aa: ASTSGSGDTQY

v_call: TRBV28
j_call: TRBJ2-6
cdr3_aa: ASSSGEAGANVLT

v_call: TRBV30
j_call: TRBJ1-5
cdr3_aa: AWSVFPQVPSNQPQH

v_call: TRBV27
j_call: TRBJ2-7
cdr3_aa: ASSVLAGEGYEQY

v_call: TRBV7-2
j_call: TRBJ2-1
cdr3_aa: ATTLGFYNEQF

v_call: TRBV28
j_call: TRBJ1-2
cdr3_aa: ASSRVGQNFYYGYT

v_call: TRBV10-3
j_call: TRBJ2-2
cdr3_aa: AISEIGELF

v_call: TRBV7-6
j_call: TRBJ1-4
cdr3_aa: ASTLGQNEKLF

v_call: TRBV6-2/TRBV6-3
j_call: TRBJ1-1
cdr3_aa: ASNPGPNTEAF

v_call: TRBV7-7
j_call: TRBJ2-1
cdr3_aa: ASSLIAGLYNEQF

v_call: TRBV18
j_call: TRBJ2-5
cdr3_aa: ASSPLTGEETQY

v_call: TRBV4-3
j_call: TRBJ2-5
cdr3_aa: ASSHGTGIQETQY

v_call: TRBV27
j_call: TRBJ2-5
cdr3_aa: ASSVLAGQETQY

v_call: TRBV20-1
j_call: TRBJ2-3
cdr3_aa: SASGGATDTQY

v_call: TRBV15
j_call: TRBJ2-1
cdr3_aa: ATSTLSGVGIYNEQF

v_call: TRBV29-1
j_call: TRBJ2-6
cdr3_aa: SVVPAGRSGANVLT

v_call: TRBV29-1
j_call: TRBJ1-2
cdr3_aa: SVNSGDYGYT

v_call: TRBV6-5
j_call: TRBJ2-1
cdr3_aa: ASIDLTSGTYNEQF

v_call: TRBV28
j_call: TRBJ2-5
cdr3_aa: ASRRAETQY

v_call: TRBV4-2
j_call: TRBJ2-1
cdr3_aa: ASSHENNEQF

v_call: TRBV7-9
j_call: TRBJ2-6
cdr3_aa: ASSLAGGTSGANVLT

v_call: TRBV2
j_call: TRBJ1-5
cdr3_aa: ASTVNSNQPQH

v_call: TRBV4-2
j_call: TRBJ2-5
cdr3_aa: ASSQEAARQETQY

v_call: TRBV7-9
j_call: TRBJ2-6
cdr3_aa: ASSPRTPGANVLT

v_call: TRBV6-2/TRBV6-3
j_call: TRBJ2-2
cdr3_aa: ASSYPAPGGPGELF

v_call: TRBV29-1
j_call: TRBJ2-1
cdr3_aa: SAPTLAGRNEQF

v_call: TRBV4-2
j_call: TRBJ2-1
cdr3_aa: ASSQDTSGRDEQF

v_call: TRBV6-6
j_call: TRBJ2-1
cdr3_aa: ASSYLRSGTSYNEQF

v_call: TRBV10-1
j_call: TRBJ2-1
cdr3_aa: ASSESRTSGGNEQF

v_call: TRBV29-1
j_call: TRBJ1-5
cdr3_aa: SVEPRFGGPQH

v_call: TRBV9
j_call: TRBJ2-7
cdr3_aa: ASSVAPAGPYSYEQY

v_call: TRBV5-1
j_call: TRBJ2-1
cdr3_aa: ASSFGTGSYNEQF

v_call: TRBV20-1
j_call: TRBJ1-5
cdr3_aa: SARDGAALQPQH

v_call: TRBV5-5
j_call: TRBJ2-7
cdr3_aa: ASSLNQLTEKY

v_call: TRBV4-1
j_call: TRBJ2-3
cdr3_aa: ASSQEDRTDTQY

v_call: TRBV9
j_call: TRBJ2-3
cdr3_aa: ASSQSGTSGGLDTQY

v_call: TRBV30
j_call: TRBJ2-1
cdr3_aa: AWSHLGGSSYNEQF

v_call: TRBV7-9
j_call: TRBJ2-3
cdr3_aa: ASSLEGLTDTQY

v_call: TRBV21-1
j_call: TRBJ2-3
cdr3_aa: ASSKMASTDTQY

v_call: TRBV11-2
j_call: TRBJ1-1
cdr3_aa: ASSLNRGIRTTEAF

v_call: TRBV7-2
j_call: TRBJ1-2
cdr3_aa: ASKKTGIDYGYT